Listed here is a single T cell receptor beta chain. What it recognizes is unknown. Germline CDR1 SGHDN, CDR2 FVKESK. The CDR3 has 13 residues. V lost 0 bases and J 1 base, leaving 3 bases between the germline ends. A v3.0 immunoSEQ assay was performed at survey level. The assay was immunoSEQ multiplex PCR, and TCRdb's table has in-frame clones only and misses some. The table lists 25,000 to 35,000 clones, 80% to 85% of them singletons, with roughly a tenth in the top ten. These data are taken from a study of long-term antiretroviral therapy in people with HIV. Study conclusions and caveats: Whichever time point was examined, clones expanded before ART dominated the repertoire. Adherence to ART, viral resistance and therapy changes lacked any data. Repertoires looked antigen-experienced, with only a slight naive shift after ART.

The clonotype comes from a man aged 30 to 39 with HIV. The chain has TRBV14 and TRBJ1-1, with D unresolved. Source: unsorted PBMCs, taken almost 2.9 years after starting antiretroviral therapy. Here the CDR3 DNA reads TGTGCCAGCAGCCAAGATTGGAACACTGAAGCTTTCTTT. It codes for CASSQDWNTEAFF.